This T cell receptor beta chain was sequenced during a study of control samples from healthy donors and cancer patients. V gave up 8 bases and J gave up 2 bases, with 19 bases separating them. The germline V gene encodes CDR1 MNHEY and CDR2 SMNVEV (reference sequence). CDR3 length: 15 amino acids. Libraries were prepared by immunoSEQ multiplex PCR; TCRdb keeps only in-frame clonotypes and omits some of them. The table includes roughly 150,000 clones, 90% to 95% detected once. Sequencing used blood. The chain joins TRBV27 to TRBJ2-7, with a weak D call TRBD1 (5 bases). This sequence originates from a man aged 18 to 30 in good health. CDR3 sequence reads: CASLPSDKGAYEQYF. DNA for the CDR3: TGTGCCAGCCTACCAAGCGATAAAGGGGCCTACGAGCAGTACTTC.